The next 2 T cell receptor beta chains were all read from a single sample in a study of T cell responses to AZD1222 COVID-19 vaccine. Profiled with immunoSEQ multiplex PCR; TCRdb holds only in-frame clones, not every one. The sample records some 130,000 clones, 90% to 95% being singletons. Sequenced material: peripheral blood, taken 28 days after the second AZD1222 dose. These TCRs come from an adult who received the AZD1222 COVID-19 vaccine.

The rearrangement uses TRBV18 and TRBJ2-2, with D maybe TRBD2 (5 bases). This CDR3 contains 16 residues. The germline gives CDR1 KGHSH, CDR2 LQKENI. V was shortened by 1 base and J by 0 bases, with 9 bases between the two germline ends. CDR3 coding DNA: TGTGCCAGCTCACCACTTACGAGGGCGAACACCGGGGAGCTGTTTTTT. Protein: CASSPLTRANTGELFF.

The chain employs TRBV28 and TRBJ1-6; D is perhaps TRBD1 (5 bases). Trimming stripped 5 bases from V and 5 bases from J, with 10 bases between. This CDR3 comprises 14 residues. The germline V gene has CDR1 MDHEN and CDR2 SYDVKM. The CDR3 here is CASSLRGDNSPLHF. The CDR3 DNA is TGTGCCAGCAGTCTTAGGGGAGATAATTCACCCCTCCACTTT.